This TCR beta chain was sequenced during a study of T cell repertoires in cytomegalovirus infection. Study information: TCR beta signatures that were public indicated CMV infection and matching HLA type.

TCRdb ran MiXCR on the reads and lists one entry per CDR3 protein. The sample lists over 450,000 distinct CDR3 sequences; roughly 10% were seen once. This CDR3 region has 12 residues. The V gene's germline CDR1 is MNHNS and CDR2 SASEGT. The V and J ends lost 5 bases and 5 bases respectively, with 6 bases between them. Ten or more counts support this clonotype. The rearrangement links TRBV6-1 to TRBJ2-2; TRBD1 might be the D (6 bases). The sequence came from a human donor in good health (CMV status not recorded). Some clones in this sample may be carry-over from other donors' samples. The sequencing input was PBMCs. CDR3 coding DNA: TGTGCCAGCAGTCAGGGGACCGGGGAGCTGTTTTTT. This sequence encodes CASSQGTGELFF.